One sample yielded the 8 T cell receptor beta chains listed below, sequenced in a study of tumor and adjacent non-tumor tissue in lung cancer. This sample's RNA came from whole unsorted tissue. This non-tumor lung sample came from over 3 cm beyond the tumor edge. Three rounds of nested PCR, following a modified ARM-PCR protocol, produced the TCRbeta library. MiXCR, applied by TCRdb to the multiplex PCR reads, yields one record per CDR3 protein. Among around 75,000 distinct CDR3 sequences listed, around 65% were seen once. Sequenced input: distant non-tumor lung tissue. All receptors come from a woman aged 45-59 years with non-small cell lung cancer.

Concerning this clonotype itself: The junction does not match germline at one end; this may be a read error. The rearrangement links TRBV28 to TRBJ2-5, with 12 bases matching TRBD1. This CDR3 region has 16 residues. Per the germline V gene, CDR1 is MDHEN and CDR2 is SYDVKM. DNA of the CDR3: TGTGCCAGCAGTTTATCCGGGACAGGGGGCGGAGAGACCCAATACTTC. Residues: CASSLSGTGGGETQYF.

In its sample, this clonotype was seen once. A single base separates this from a much larger clone, so it may be a read error. The V and J genes are TRBV5-4 and TRBJ2-3; 8 positions match TRBD2. Germline CDR1 is SGHNT and CDR2 is YYREEE (reference sequence). The CDR3 has 14 amino acids. Trimming took 3 bases from V and 4 from J; bases not matched to a gene: 4. CDR3 bases: TGTGCCAGCAGCTCTCAAGCGGGGGCAGATACGCAGTATTTT. Translating gives CASSSQAGADTQYF.

This clonotype was counted only a few times. A much larger clone lies one base from this, so it may be a read error. The chain employs TRBV20-1 and TRBJ1-1, with TRBD1 as a possible D gene (5 bases). The length of the CDR3 is 12 residues. The germline gives CDR1 DFQATT, CDR2 SNEGSKA (reference sequence). Between the trimmed V and J ends, which lost 7 bases and 3 bases, there was a span of 12 bases. CDR3 nucleotide sequence: TGCAGTGTTAGCTGGGGGGACACTGAAGCTTTCTTT. Its protein is CSVSWGDTEAFF.

With respect to this clonotype: One end of the junction varies from germline; a read error may be responsible. DNA for the CDR3: TGCAGTGTTGCTAGACAGGAAGCAAACACTGAACCTTTCTTT. Its translation is CSVARQEANTEPFF. The chain couples TRBV29-1 to TRBJ1-1; perhaps TRBD1 as D (6 bases). Germline loops: CDR1 SQVTM, CDR2 ANQGSEA. There are 14 residues in the CDR3.

To note about this clonotype: Because it lacks the conserved phenylalanine or tryptophan at the end, this CDR3 is likely a read error. V is TRBV6-6 and J is TRBJ1-2, with 7 bases that match TRBD1. The CDR3 totals 14 residues. Germline trimming cut 4 bases from V and 6 bases from J; bases unmatched to any gene: 8. Germline V gives CDR1 MNHNY, CDR2 SVGAGI (reference sequence). CDR3 in amino acids: CASSSTGAENGYTY. The CDR3 DNA reads TGTGCCAGCAGTTCCACAGGGGCGGAGAATGGCTACACCTAC.

The J gene is TRBJ2-2, the V gene TRBV2; D uncertain. CDR1 is SNHLY and CDR2 is FYNNEI in the germline V gene. Trimming stripped 0 bases from V and 6 bases from J, with 8 bases between. CDR3 length: 14 amino acids. The CDR3 nucleotides read TGTGCCAGCAGTGAAGCGCTTGTCTCCGGGGAGCTGTTTTTT. It is translated as CASSEALVSGELFF.

As concerns this clonotype: A much larger clone sits a single nucleotide away, making a read error possible. The chain combines TRBV12-3 or TRBV12-4 with TRBJ2-7; D perhaps matches TRBD2 (5 bases). V lost 2 bases to trimming and J lost 4 bases, with 12 bases between them. The CDR3 loop spans 14 amino acids. The CDR3, as DNA: TGTGCCAGCAGTTTACAGAGGGCGCGGTACGAGCAGTACTTC. It specifies CASSLQRARYEQYF.

Points on this clonotype: This is likely a read error, given that the CDR3 carries no conserved phenylalanine or tryptophan at its end. The chain has TRBV20-1 and TRBJ2-7; possibly TRBD1 for D (5 bases). Trimming removed 3 bases at V and 3 bases at J, with 15 bases between. The CDR3 is 14 residues long. Germline loops: CDR1 DFQATT, CDR2 SNEGSKA (reference sequence). The DNA for the CDR3 is TGCAGTGCTAGTAGTGAGAGAACAGGCTACGAGCAGTACTTA. It codes for CSASSERTGYEQYL.